This T cell receptor (beta chain) originates from a study of blood T cell repertoires in COVID-19. As for the study in general: Some COVID-19 samples were acute and others convalescent; all came from the United States, Italy and Spain.

The V and J ends lost 1 base and 4 bases respectively, with 14 bases between them. The CDR3 has 16 residues. Per germline, CDR1 LNHDA and CDR2 SQIVND (reference sequence). The study recruited people aged about 18 to 90 years across roughly 25 US areas. Allocation to cohorts depended on clinical history reported by the participants. The repertoire was sequenced with immunoSEQ multiplex PCR; TCRdb's copy has only in-frame clones and lacks some. There are 200,000 to 300,000 clones in the sample; around 88% occur only once, and over 2% lies in the top ten. The sequence came from a woman aged 40 to 49 with acute COVID-19. The V call is TRBV19, the J call TRBJ2-1; maybe TRBD2 (7 bases). The sequenced sample consisted of PBMCs or T cells enriched from blood (not recorded which). The CDR3, as DNA: TGTGCCAGTAGTATAGGTGTGGGGGGGCAGTACAATGAGCAGTTCTTC. Amino acid sequence: CASSIGVGGQYNEQFF.